These 30 T cell receptor beta chains share one sample of origin, sequenced in a study of cytomegalovirus exposure and HLA in healthy donors. Primers included in the PCR were 60 Vbeta and 13 Jbeta primers. TCRdb's copy holds only in-frame clones and misses some; the assay was immunoSEQ multiplex PCR. This table has about 200,000 clones, around 77% appearing once. The sequenced material came from PBMCs. The receptor source for this set is a man aged 25 to 40 in good health and CMV-seronegative.

This clone was counted only a few times. Other nucleotide sequences in the sample specify the same CDR3. The V call is TRBV29-1, the J call TRBJ2-2; 8 bases map to TRBD1. Unmatched junction bases numbered 7, after V lost 6 bases and J lost 4 bases. Germline V gene data show CDR1 as SQVTM and CDR2 as ANQGSEA. This CDR3 comprises 14 residues. The CDR3 loop reads CSVETGESTGELFF. The CDR3 nucleotides are TGCAGCGTCGAGACAGGGGAGTCCACCGGGGAGCTGTTTTTT.

The rearrangement links TRBV27 to TRBJ2-7; 7 bases are a match to TRBD2. The CDR3 length is 16 residues. The ends lost 5 bases at V and 0 bases at J; junction bases unmatched: 10. CDR1 and CDR2 from the germline V gene are MNHEY and SMNVEV (reference sequence). Here the CDR3 reads CASSPLLTGGSYEQYF. DNA for the CDR3: TGTGCCAGCAGTCCCCTACTTACGGGAGGCTCCTACGAGCAGTACTTC.

V usage is TRBV30 and J usage is TRBJ1-1, with D possibly matching TRBD1 (6 bases). Germline values: CDR1 GTSNPN, CDR2 SVGIG (reference sequence). Trimming took off 5 bases at V and 3 bases at J, with 13 bases between the two ends. CDR3 length: 13 residues. The CDR3 region has the DNA TGTGCCTGGCAAGACCAGGGGTACACTGAAGCTTTCTTT. Amino acids: CAWQDQGYTEAFF.

In nucleotides, the CDR3 is TGCGCCAGCAGCTATGTGGCGGGCCCCAATGAGCAGTTCTTC. Its protein is CASSYVAGPNEQFF. The chain employs TRBV5-1 and TRBJ2-1, with a tentative D call TRBD2 (5 bases). There are 14 residues in the CDR3. Germline V lookup: CDR1 SGHRS, CDR2 YFSETQ. V was trimmed by 3 bases and J by 6 bases, leaving 13 bases between them.

J is TRBJ1-1 and V is TRBV7-2; no definite D call. The CDR3 runs to 12 residues. Trimming shortened V by 7 bases and J by 4 bases, and 10 bases separated the two germline ends. CDR1 SGHTA and CDR2 FQGNSA come from the germline V gene. CDR3 DNA sequence: TGTGCCAGCAACAGACCGTTCACTGAAGCTTTCTTT. It yields the protein CASNRPFTEAFF.

V usage is TRBV5-1 and J usage is TRBJ2-3; D possibly corresponds to TRBD2 (6 bases). V was cut by 3 bases and J by 2 bases, with 19 bases left in between. Germline CDR1 SGHRS, CDR2 YFSETQ. CDR3 length: 17 amino acids. The CDR3 spells CASSSGASSEDTDTQYF. In DNA form, the CDR3 reads TGCGCCAGCAGCTCCGGAGCGTCTAGCGAGGACACAGATACGCAGTATTTT. Based on the CDR3 plus reference TRBV5-1 and TRBJ2-3, the full variable domain is KAGVTQTPRYLIKTRGQQVTLSCSPISGHRSVSWYQQTPGQGLQFLFEYFSETQRNKGNFPGRFSGRQFSNSRSEMNVSTLELGDSALYLCASSSGASSEDTDTQYFGPGTRLTVL.

The table lists this clone with many counts. The chain is built from TRBV6-1 and TRBJ1-3, with 8 bases fitting TRBD1. Germline lookup yields CDR1 MNHNS and CDR2 SASEGT. Trimming at V came to 6 bases and at J to 4 bases, leaving 8 bases not matched to a gene. The CDR3 has 15 amino acids. The CDR3 sequence: CASRDRGALGNTIYF. CDR3 bases: TGTGCCAGCAGAGACAGGGGCGCATTAGGAAACACCATATATTTT.

The chain employs TRBV6-4 and TRBJ2-1, with a weak D call TRBD2 (7 bases). The V end lost 0 bases, the J end lost 2 bases, and 11 bases lay between the germline ends. The germline gives CDR1 MRHNA, CDR2 SNTAGT. There are 16 residues in the CDR3. This chain's CDR3 is CASSDSPGGPYNEQFF. In DNA form, the CDR3 reads TGTGCCAGCAGTGACTCTCCGGGGGGCCCCTACAATGAGCAGTTCTTC.

The chain couples TRBV6-5 to TRBJ2-7; D is perhaps TRBD1 (6 bases). The ends were cut back, 6 bases at V and 3 bases at J, with 18 bases in the middle. The germline V gene encodes CDR1 MNHEY and CDR2 SVGAGI. This CDR3 has 15 residues. CDR3 in DNA: TGTGCCAGCAGCCCCCAGGGGACCCTAATCTACGAGCAGTACTTC. Protein: CASSPQGTLIYEQYF.

The gene calls are TRBV29-1 and TRBJ1-1; no reliable D call. The CDR3 runs 15 residues. Trimming stripped 0 bases from V and 2 bases from J, with 13 bases between. Germline CDR1 SQVTM, CDR2 ANQGSEA. This chain's CDR3 is CSVEDIVAVNTEAFF. CDR3 nucleotides: TGCAGCGTTGAAGATATAGTCGCGGTCAACACTGAAGCTTTCTTT.

The chain couples TRBV5-6 to TRBJ2-1; TRBD2 matches 10 bases. The CDR3 runs to 17 residues. The J segment lost 5 bases and the V segment lost 2 bases, leaving 10 bases of the junction unmatched. CDR1 and CDR2 (germline): SGHDT, YYEEEE. CDR3 residues: CASSLSGRLAGDNEQFF. The CDR3, as DNA: TGTGCCAGCAGCTTATCTGGTCGGCTAGCGGGAGACAATGAGCAGTTCTTC.

This clone appeared a few times. The chain combines TRBV28 with TRBJ1-2; the D gene is possibly TRBD1 (6 bases). Trimming cost V 4 bases and J 5 bases, with 20 bases left between them. Germline CDR1 reads MDHEN; CDR2 reads SYDVKM. This CDR3 spans 16 amino acids. CDR3: CASSSVTGPRPYGYTF. In nucleotides, the CDR3 is TGTGCCAGCAGTTCGGTGACAGGCCCTCGCCCTTATGGCTACACCTTC.

The chain carries TRBV5-1 and TRBJ2-3; 13 bases map to TRBD2. The V segment lost 5 bases and the J segment 5 bases; nucleotides outside the gene matches: 14. CDR3 size: 18 residues. Germline CDR1 and CDR2: SGHRS and YFSETQ. CDR3 bases: TGCGCCAGCAGGCTGCCCGCTTTTACTAGCGGGAGGGGAGATACGCAGTATTTT. Protein sequence: CASRLPAFTSGRGDTQYF.

This chain uses TRBV19 with TRBJ2-1; 7 bases are a match to TRBD1. Germline V gives CDR1 LNHDA, CDR2 SQIVND (reference sequence). This CDR3 spans 16 amino acids. J was trimmed by 6 bases and V by 5 bases; bases with no gene match: 13. The chain's CDR3 is CASSATGSKRTNEQFF. Here the CDR3 DNA reads TGTGCCAGTAGTGCGACAGGGTCAAAGCGGACCAATGAGCAGTTCTTC.

This sequence joins TRBV15 and TRBJ2-1, with D hard to call. The CDR3 is 15 residues long. The germline gives CDR1 LNHNV, CDR2 YYDKDF (reference sequence). The V end lost 0 bases, the J end lost 6 bases, and 12 bases lay between the germline ends. The CDR3 reads CATSRDPPPGNEQFF. The DNA for the CDR3 is TGTGCCACCAGCAGAGATCCCCCCCCAGGCAATGAGCAGTTCTTC.

The rearrangement joins TRBV27 to TRBJ2-7, with 10 positions matching TRBD2. The V segment lost 5 bases and the J segment 3 bases; nucleotides outside the gene matches: 7. CDR3 length: 15 residues. CDR1 and CDR2 from the germline V gene are MNHEY and SMNVEV (reference sequence). In nucleotides, the CDR3 is TGTGCCAGCAGTCCCGATCCTAGCGGGAGCTACGAGCAGTACTTC. As protein: CASSPDPSGSYEQYF.

The CDR3 spells CASSPKEGLAFYNEQFF. The DNA for the CDR3 is TGTGCCAGCAGCCCCAAGGAGGGACTAGCTTTCTACAATGAGCAGTTCTTC. The chain carries TRBV5-8 and TRBJ2-1; 9 bases fit TRBD2. CDR3 length equals 17 residues. With 4 bases clipped from V and 3 bases from J, the junction kept 11 bases outside the gene matches. Germline CDR1 reads SGHTS; CDR2 reads YDEGEE.

The genes are TRBV7-2 and TRBJ2-7, with 8 nucleotides matching TRBD2. Trimming took 5 bases from V and 2 from J; bases not matched to a gene: 8. CDR1 is SGHTA and CDR2 is FQGNSA in the germline V gene. This CDR3 has 15 residues. In DNA form, the CDR3 reads TGTGCCAGCAGCCTAACTAGCGGAAACGCCTACGAGCAGTACTTC. Its protein is CASSLTSGNAYEQYF. Based on the CDR3 plus reference TRBV7-2 and TRBJ2-7, the full variable domain is GAGVSQSPSNKVTEKGKDVELRCDPISGHTALYWYRQSLGQGLEFLIYFQGNSAPDKSGLPSDRFSAERTGGSVSTLTIQRTQQEDSAVYLCASSLTSGNAYEQYFGPGTRLTVT.

The chain employs TRBV27 and TRBJ2-1; possible D gene TRBD2, 6 bases. CDR1 and CDR2 (germline): MNHEY, SMNVEV (reference sequence). The CDR3 covers 16 residues. Trimming stripped 0 bases from V and 4 bases from J, with 13 bases between. The CDR3 DNA reads as TGTGCCAGCAGTTTATCCCGAGGAGGACTATACAATGAGCAGTTCTTC. Translation gives CASSLSRGGLYNEQFF.

This clone was counted between two and nine times. The gene calls are TRBV7-3 and TRBJ2-1; the D gene is possibly TRBD2 (6 bases). CDR3 size: 15 residues. Germline loops: CDR1 SGHTA, CDR2 FQGTGA. Trimming stripped 5 bases from V and 4 bases from J, with 15 bases between. The CDR3 sequence is CASSPGTLPYNEQFF. The CDR3 DNA follows: TGTGCCAGCAGCCCCGGGACTCTACCGTACAATGAGCAGTTCTTC.

The chain is built from TRBV11-3 and TRBJ2-3; 8 nucleotides line up with TRBD2. V lost 5 bases, J lost 1 base, and 2 bases stayed unmatched. The CDR3 length is 14 residues. Germline loops: CDR1 SGHNT, CDR2 YENEEA. The CDR3 protein is CASSISGGTDTQYF. CDR3 in DNA: TGTGCCAGCAGCATTAGCGGGGGCACAGATACGCAGTATTTT. Full variable domain (outside the CDR3, taken from reference TRBV11-3 and TRBJ2-3): EAGVVQSPRYKIIEKKQPVAFWCNPISGHNTLYWYLQNLGQGPELLIRYENEEAVDDSQLPKDRFSAERLKGVDSTLKIQPAELGDSAVYLCASSISGGTDTQYFGPGTRLTVL.

The rearrangement links TRBV28 to TRBJ2-5; D call uncertain. Between the trimmed V and J ends, which lost 5 bases and 7 bases, there was a span of 17 bases. CDR1 and CDR2 (germline): MDHEN, SYDVKM. The CDR3 consists of 14 residues. This CDR3 reads CASSTPRPGGTQYF. The CDR3, as DNA: TGTGCCAGCAGTACCCCCCGGCCCGGCGGGACCCAGTACTTC.

The rearrangement links TRBV6-1 to TRBJ2-2; 9 nucleotides agree with TRBD1. Germline CDR1 and CDR2: MNHNS and SASEGT. Trimming at V came to 6 bases and at J to 3 bases, leaving 2 bases not matched to a gene. The CDR3 consists of 14 residues. This CDR3 reads CASSWTGDTGELFF. CDR3 nucleotides: TGTGCCAGCAGCTGGACAGGGGACACCGGGGAGCTGTTTTTT.

The chain carries TRBV27 and TRBJ2-2; D gene ambiguous. The CDR3 runs to 16 residues. In germline, CDR1 is MNHEY, CDR2 SMNVEV (reference sequence). V shed 6 bases and J shed 0 bases, with 14 bases lying between them. The chain's CDR3 is CASRPSVPANTGELFF. Written as DNA, the CDR3 is TGTGCCAGCAGACCTTCGGTGCCGGCGAACACCGGGGAGCTGTTTTTT.

The J gene is TRBJ1-5, the V gene TRBV27; D uncertain. Trimming removed 4 bases at V and 3 bases at J, with 7 bases between. Germline values: CDR1 MNHEY, CDR2 SMNVEV (reference sequence). CDR3 size: 13 residues. Here the CDR3 reads CASSYSHNQPQHF. CDR3 DNA sequence: TGTGCCAGCAGTTATAGCCACAATCAGCCCCAGCATTTT.

This clone was seen only once. This chain uses TRBV7-6 with TRBJ2-2, with D maybe TRBD2 (6 bases). The CDR3 loop spans 15 amino acids. V was clipped by 1 base and J by 1 base, with 7 bases between them. In germline, CDR1 is SGHVS, CDR2 FNYEAQ. CDR3 sequence reads: CASSLGGKNTGELFF. CDR3 nucleotide sequence: TGTGCCAGCAGCTTAGGCGGGAAGAACACCGGGGAGCTGTTTTTT.

The chain recombines TRBV27 with TRBJ2-7; 12 nucleotides line up with TRBD2. This CDR3 has 16 residues. V lost 3 bases to trimming and J lost 0 bases; unmatched junction nucleotides: 3. Germline V lookup: CDR1 MNHEY, CDR2 SMNVEV (reference sequence). The DNA for the CDR3 is TGTGCCAGCAGTTTTTCGACTAGCGGGAGCTCCTACGAGCAGTACTTC. This codes for CASSFSTSGSSYEQYF.

The rearrangement joins TRBV27 to TRBJ2-5; D gene uncertain. CDR1 and CDR2 (germline): MNHEY, SMNVEV (reference sequence). V lost 5 bases and J 2 bases, leaving 12 bases between the germline ends. CDR3 length: 14 amino acids. This chain's CDR3 is CASSPQALQETQYF. CDR3 nucleotides: TGTGCCAGCAGTCCCCAAGCGTTGCAAGAGACCCAGTACTTC.

The V gene is TRBV10-3, the J gene TRBJ1-1, with D uncertain. The germline V and J ends were trimmed by 6 bases and 3 bases, with 11 bases remaining between them. The CDR3 length is 13 residues. Germline CDR1 and CDR2: ENHRY and SYGVKD. The CDR3: CAIRSNGDTEAFF. DNA for the CDR3: TGTGCCATCAGGAGCAACGGGGACACTGAAGCTTTCTTT.

This chain joins TRBV28 and TRBJ2-7; 7 positions agree with TRBD1. J lost 11 bases, V lost 4 bases, and 20 bases had no gene match. This CDR3 spans 16 amino acids. The germline gives CDR1 MDHEN, CDR2 SYDVKM. The CDR3 protein is CASSSQGVQRPRGEYF. The CDR3 DNA is TGTGCCAGCAGTTCTCAGGGGGTTCAGCGGCCAAGGGGAGAGTACTTC.